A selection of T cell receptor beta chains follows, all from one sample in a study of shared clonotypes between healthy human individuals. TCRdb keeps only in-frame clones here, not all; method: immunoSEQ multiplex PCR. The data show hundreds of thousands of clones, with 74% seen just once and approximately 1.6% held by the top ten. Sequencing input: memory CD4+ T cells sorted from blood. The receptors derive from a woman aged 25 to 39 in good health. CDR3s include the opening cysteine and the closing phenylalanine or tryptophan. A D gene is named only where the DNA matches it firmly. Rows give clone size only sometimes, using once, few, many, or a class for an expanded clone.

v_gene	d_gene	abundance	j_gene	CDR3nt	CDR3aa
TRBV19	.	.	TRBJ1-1	TGTGCCAGTAGTATCAAGCCGGGGTCGAACACTGAAGCTTTCTTT	CASSIKPGSNTEAFF
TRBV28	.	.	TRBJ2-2	TGTGCCAGCACCAGTTACCATTTACTCGGGGAGCTGTTTTTT	CASTSYHLLGELFF
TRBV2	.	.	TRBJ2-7	TGTGCCAGCTCCTTGGCGAAGCAGTACTTC	CASSLAKQYF
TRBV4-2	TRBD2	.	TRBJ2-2	TGTGCCAGCAGCCCAGTTGCCCGGGACGGGAGGGCCCGAAACGGGGAGCTGTTTTTT	CASSPVARDGRARNGELFF
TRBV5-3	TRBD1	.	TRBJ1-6	TGTGCCAGCAGCTCCCAGGGGGCGGAATCACCCCTCCACTTT	CASSSQGAESPLHF
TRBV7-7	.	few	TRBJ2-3	TGTGCCAGCAGCCCGGGGGAAACAGATACGCAGTATTTT	CASSPGETDTQYF
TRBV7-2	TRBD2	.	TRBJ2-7	TGTGCCAGCAGCACCATGCGGACTAGGGGCTACGAGCAGTACTTC	CASSTMRTRGYEQYF
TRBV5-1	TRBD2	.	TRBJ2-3	TGCGCCAGCAGACTAGCGGGGCAGAATACGCAGTATTTT	CASRLAGQNTQYF
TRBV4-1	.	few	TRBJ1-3	TGCGCCAGCAGCCAAGATTTGGGCTCTGGAAACACCATATATTTT	CASSQDLGSGNTIYF
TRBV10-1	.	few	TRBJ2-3	TGCGCCAGCAGTGAGGTTCTCGGCGGACGCACAGATACGCAGTATTTT	CASSEVLGGRTDTQYF
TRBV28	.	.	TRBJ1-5	TGTGCCAGCAAACGCAATCAGCCCCAGCATTTT	CASKRNQPQHF
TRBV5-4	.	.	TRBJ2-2	TGTGCCAGCAGCTTAGCGACCTCGAACACCGGGGAGCTGTTTTTT	CASSLATSNTGELFF
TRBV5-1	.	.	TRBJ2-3	TGCGCCAGCAGCTTGGATATTGTTCTATCTAGCACAGATACGCAGTATTTT	CASSLDIVLSSTDTQYF
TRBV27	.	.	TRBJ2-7	TGTGCCAGCAGTCTTAGTGATGGACAGAGCTCCTACGAGCAGTACTTC	CASSLSDGQSSYEQYF
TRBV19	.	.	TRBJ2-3	TGTGCCAGTAGCAATGACCTTCTGGCGGAGGGCAGCACAGATACGCAGTATTTT	CASSNDLLAEGSTDTQYF
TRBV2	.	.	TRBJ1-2	TGTGCCAGCAGTGAATTAGTAGACATCTATGGCTACACCTTC	CASSELVDIYGYTF
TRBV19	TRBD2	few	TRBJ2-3	TGTGCCAGTACTAGCGGGAGCACAGATACGCAGTATTTT	CASTSGSTDTQYF
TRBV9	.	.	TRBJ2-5	TGTGCCAGCAGCGTAGCTGTGAACACCCGTCAAGAGACCCAGTACTTC	CASSVAVNTRQETQYF
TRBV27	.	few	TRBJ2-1	TGTGCCAGCAAGGAGGGGGGGGCCTGGGGCTACAATGAGCAGTTCTTC	CASKEGGAWGYNEQFF
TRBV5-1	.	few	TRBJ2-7	TGCGCCAGCAGCTTGCTCTGGAGGAGTGGAACCTACGAGCAGTACTTC	CASSLLWRSGTYEQYF
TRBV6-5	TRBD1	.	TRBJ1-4	TGTGCCAGCAGTTACGCGTCAGGGGGTAATGAAAAACTGTTTTTT	CASSYASGGNEKLFF
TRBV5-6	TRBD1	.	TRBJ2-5	TGTGCCAGCAGCTCGGATAGGACAGGGTCATGGGAGACCCAGTACTTC	CASSSDRTGSWETQYF
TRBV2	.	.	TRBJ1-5	TGTGCCAGCACCCAGGAGGGTGTTCAGCCCCAGCATTTT	CASTQEGVQPQHF
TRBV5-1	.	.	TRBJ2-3	TGCGCCAGCACGAGGCCAGACACAGATACGCAGTATTTT	CASTRPDTDTQYF
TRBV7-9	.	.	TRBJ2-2	TGTGCCAGCAGTTCTCTACAGGGCACCGGGGAGCTGTTTTTT	CASSSLQGTGELFF
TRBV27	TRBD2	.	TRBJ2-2	TGTGCCAGCAGCCCTCCGGGACTAGCGGGGTCCGGACGGACCGGGGAGCTGTTTTTT	CASSPPGLAGSGRTGELFF
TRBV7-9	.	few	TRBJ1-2	TGTGCCAGCAGCCCAACCACCGGGAACTATGGCTACACCTTC	CASSPTTGNYGYTF
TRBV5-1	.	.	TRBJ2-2	TGCGCCAGCAGCTTGCAGGATTCGAACACCGGGGAGCTGTTTTTT	CASSLQDSNTGELFF
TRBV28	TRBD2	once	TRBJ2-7	TGTGCCAGCAGTTTCTTAGCGGGAATGTACGAGCAGTACTTC	CASSFLAGMYEQYF
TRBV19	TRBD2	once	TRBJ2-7	TGTGCCAGTAGTGTGGGGACTAGCGGAACCTACGAGCAGTACTTC	CASSVGTSGTYEQYF
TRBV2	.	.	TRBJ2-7	TGTGCCAGCAGTGTCGGACGGACCGTCTACGAGCAGTACTTC	CASSVGRTVYEQYF
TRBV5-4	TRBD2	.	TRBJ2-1	TGTGCCAGCAGCCCCGGACTTAGCGGGAGGGACGGCAATGAGCAGTTCTTC	CASSPGLSGRDGNEQFF
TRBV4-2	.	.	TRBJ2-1	TGTGCCAGCAGCCAAGCTCTTCAGGCGAATGAGCAGTTCTTC	CASSQALQANEQFF
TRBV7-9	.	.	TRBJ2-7	TGTGCCAGCAGCTCGCTTAAAGCCTACGAGCAGTACTTC	CASSSLKAYEQYF
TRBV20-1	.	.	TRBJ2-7	TGCAGTGCTGCTGGATACGAGCAGTACTTC	CSAAGYEQYF
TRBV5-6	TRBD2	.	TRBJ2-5	TGTGCCAGCAGCTCCGCCCGGCCGAGACTAGCGGGAGAGACCCAGTACTTC	CASSSARPRLAGETQYF
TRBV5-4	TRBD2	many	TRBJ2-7	TGTGCCAGCAGCTTGCCGGGGGGTAGCGGGAGGGCCGCCGAGCAGTACTTC	CASSLPGGSGRAAEQYF
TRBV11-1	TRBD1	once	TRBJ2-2	TGTGCCAGCAGCCGACAGGGGAGCACCGGGGAGCTGTTTTTT	CASSRQGSTGELFF
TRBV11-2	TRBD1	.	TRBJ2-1	TGTGCCAGCAGCTTAGGCGCGGAAGGGGGCAGGTACAATGAGCAGTTCTTC	CASSLGAEGGRYNEQFF
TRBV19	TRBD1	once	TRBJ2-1	TGTGCCAGTAGTACCCCCGGGACAGGGAAATACAATGAGCAGTTCTTC	CASSTPGTGKYNEQFF
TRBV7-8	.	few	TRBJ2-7	TGTGCCAGCAGCCTCGACAGGCACTCCTACGAGCAGTACTTC	CASSLDRHSYEQYF
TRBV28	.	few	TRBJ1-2	TGTGCCAGCACGGGGGATCGGTATGGCTACACCTTC	CASTGDRYGYTF
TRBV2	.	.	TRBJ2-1	TGTGCCAGCAGTGAATTCCGCGGAGGGGGCCTCTTC	CASSEFRGGGLF
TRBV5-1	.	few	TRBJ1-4	TGCGCCAGCAGCCCTAGGGGGTTCCTCAATGAAAAACTGTTTTTT	CASSPRGFLNEKLFF
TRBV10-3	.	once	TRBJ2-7	TGTGCCATCAGTGAGTCAAGGACGGGAGCCGAGCAGTACTTC	CAISESRTGAEQYF
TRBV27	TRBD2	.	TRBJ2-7	TGTGCCAGCAGACGTAGCGGGAGTCTTGGGTACGAGCAGTACTTC	CASRRSGSLGYEQYF
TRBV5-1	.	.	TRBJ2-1	TGCGCCAGCAGCTTGGAGGGATTGGATGAGCAGTTCTTC	CASSLEGLDEQFF
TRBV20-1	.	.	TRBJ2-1	TGCAGTGCCCCGGGATACAATGAGCAGTTCTTC	CSAPGYNEQFF
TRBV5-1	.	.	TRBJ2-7	TGCGCCAGCAGCTTTACCGGGAGTACGGGCGAGCAGTACTTC	CASSFTGSTGEQYF
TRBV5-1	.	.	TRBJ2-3	TGCGCCAGCAGCTTGCTGGGGAGCGAAGATACGCAGTATTTT	CASSLLGSEDTQYF
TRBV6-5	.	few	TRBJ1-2	TGTGCCAGCACCACGGGCAGTACCTATGGCTACACCTTC	CASTTGSTYGYTF
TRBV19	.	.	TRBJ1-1	TGTGCCAGTAGCTGGCAGGGCTACACTGAAGCTTTCTTT	CASSWQGYTEAFF
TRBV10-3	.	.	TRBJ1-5	TGTGCCATCAGTGGGACCCCCAGCAATCAGCCCCAGCATTTT	CAISGTPSNQPQHF
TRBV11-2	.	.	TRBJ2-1	TGTGCCAGCAGCTCAAGTTTAGCTAATGAGCAGTTCTTC	CASSSSLANEQFF
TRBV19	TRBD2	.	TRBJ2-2	TGTGCCAGTAGTACAGGACTAGCGGGCAACACCGGGGAGCTGTTTTTT	CASSTGLAGNTGELFF